Presented here are 5 T cell receptor beta chains from one specimen sequenced in a study of T cell responses to AZD1222 COVID-19 vaccine. Sequencing was performed with immunoSEQ multiplex PCR; in TCRdb, only in-frame clones are kept and a portion is missing. The sample lists around 94,000 clones, around 87% occurring once. The material sequenced was peripheral blood, taken on day 0 of AZD1222 vaccination. These receptors all stem from an adult in good health.

This rearrangement joins TRBV9 to TRBJ2-6; no reliable D call. Looked up from germline, CDR1 is SGDLS and CDR2 is YYNGEE. With 3 bases removed from V and 0 bases from J, the gap between germline ends came to 1 base. The CDR3 runs to 13 residues. Here the CDR3 DNA reads TGTGCCAGCAGCGACTCTGGGGCCAACGTCCTGACTTTC. The encoded protein is CASSDSGANVLTF. The whole variable domain, remainder taken from reference TRBV9 and TRBJ2-6, is DSGVTQTPKHLITATGQRVTLRCSPRSGDLSVYWYQQSLDQGLQFLIQYYNGEERAKGNILERFSAQQFPDLHSELNLSSLELGDSALYFCASSDSGANVLTFGAGSRLTVL.

This clone turned up a few times. J is TRBJ1-4 and V is TRBV4-2, with TRBD1 identical over 8 bases. Looked up from germline, CDR1 is LGHNA and CDR2 is YNFKEQ. This CDR3 spans 15 amino acids. V was clipped by 3 bases and J by 12 bases; unmatched bases: 12. The CDR3 coding sequence is TGTGCCAGCAGCCAGACAGGGGAGTTAAATGAGGAACTGTTTTTT. It is translated as CASSQTGELNEELFF.

The V and J genes are TRBV6-1 and TRBJ1-1; D is ambiguous. The germline CDR1 and CDR2 sequences are MNHNS and SASEGT. The CDR3 runs 16 residues. V lost 1 base and J lost 4, with 16 bases in between. Here the CDR3 reads CASSEGGGGFGTEAFF. CDR3 DNA: TGTGCCAGCAGTGAAGGGGGTGGAGGGTTCGGCACTGAAGCTTTCTTT.

The chain employs TRBV29-1 and TRBJ2-3; 16 bases match TRBD2. V lost 7 bases and J lost 1; bases outside the gene matches: 8. The germline gives CDR1 SQVTM, CDR2 ANQGSEA. CDR3 length: 17 amino acids. The CDR3 sequence is CSAKGLAGGPRTDTQYF. The CDR3 coding sequence is TGCAGCGCTAAGGGACTAGCGGGGGGGCCGCGCACAGATACGCAGTATTTT.

The chain is built from TRBV6-5 and TRBJ2-3, with D perhaps TRBD1 (6 bases). CDR3 length equals 15 residues. Germline CDR1 reads MNHEY; CDR2 reads SVGAGI. V lost 7 bases to trimming and J lost 0 bases, with 14 bases between them. The chain's CDR3 is CASTDLGTSTDTQYF. Here the CDR3 DNA reads TGTGCCAGCACCGACCTTGGGACAAGCACAGATACGCAGTATTTT.